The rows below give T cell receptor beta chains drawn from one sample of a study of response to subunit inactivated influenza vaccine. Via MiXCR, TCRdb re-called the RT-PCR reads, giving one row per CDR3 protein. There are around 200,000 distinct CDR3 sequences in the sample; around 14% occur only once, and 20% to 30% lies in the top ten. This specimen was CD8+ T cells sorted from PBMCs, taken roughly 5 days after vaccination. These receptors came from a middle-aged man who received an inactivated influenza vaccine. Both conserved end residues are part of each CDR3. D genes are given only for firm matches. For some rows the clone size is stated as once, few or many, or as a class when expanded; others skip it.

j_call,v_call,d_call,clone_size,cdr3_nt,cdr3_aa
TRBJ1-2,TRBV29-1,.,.,TGCAGCGTTGAATTAGGTCAGGACTATGGCTACACCTTC,CSVELGQDYGYTF
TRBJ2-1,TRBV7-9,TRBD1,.,TGTGCCAGCAGCTCCCGGGACAGGGGTGACTCCTACAATGAGCAGTTCTTC,CASSSRDRGDSYNEQFF
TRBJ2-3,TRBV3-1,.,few,TGTGCCAGCAGCCAACTTTTTAGCGGATCGACAGATACGCAGTATTTT,CASSQLFSGSTDTQYF
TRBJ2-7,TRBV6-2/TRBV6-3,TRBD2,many,TGTGCCAGCAATGCAGCGGGAGGCTACGAGCAGTACTTC,CASNAAGGYEQYF
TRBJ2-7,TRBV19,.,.,TGTGCCAGTAGTATGTCCGGCAGGGACTACGAGCAGTACTTC,CASSMSGRDYEQYF
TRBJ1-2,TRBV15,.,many,TGTGCCACCTCTCCTGGGACCCAAGACTATGGCTACACCTTC,CATSPGTQDYGYTF
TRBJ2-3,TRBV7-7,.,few,TGTGCTAGCAGCGTGACAGCGAGCACAGATACGCAGTATTTT,CASSVTASTDTQYF
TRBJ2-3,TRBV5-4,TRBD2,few,TGTGCCAGCAGCCCCTTAGGACTAGTGGTCACAGATACGCAGTATTTT,CASSPLGLVVTDTQYF
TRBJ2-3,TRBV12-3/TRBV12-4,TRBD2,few,TGTGCCAGCAGTCAGCCGGGACTAGCGGGGGCAGATACGCAGTATTTT,CASSQPGLAGADTQYF
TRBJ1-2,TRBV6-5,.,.,TGTGCCAGCAGTTACGGGGGAAACTATGGCTACACCTTC,CASSYGGNYGYTF
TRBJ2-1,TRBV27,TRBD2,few,TGTGCCAGCAGTTTATTAGGCGGGGGGGCCGGTGAGCAGTTCTTC,CASSLLGGGAGEQFF
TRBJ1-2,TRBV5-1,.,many,TGCGCCAGCAGCTTGGGATCCCGACCCACGATGACTAGAGGCTACACCTTC,CASSLGSRPTMTRGYTF
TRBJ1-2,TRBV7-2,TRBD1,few,TGTGCCAGCAGCCCGGGACAGGGGGTTTATGGCTACACCTTC,CASSPGQGVYGYTF
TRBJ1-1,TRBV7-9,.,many,TGTGCCAGCAGCTTAGCCCCGGGCGGGGATGAAGCTTTCTTT,CASSLAPGGDEAFF
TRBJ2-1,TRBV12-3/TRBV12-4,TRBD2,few,TGTGCCAGCAGTCCTTCTGGGACTAGCGGGAGGGGCAATGAGCAGTTCTTC,CASSPSGTSGRGNEQFF
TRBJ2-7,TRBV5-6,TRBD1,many,TGTGCCAGCAGCTTGGGGACAGGGTACGAGCAGTACTTC,CASSLGTGYEQYF
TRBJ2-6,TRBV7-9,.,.,TGTGCCAGCAGCTTGACAGGCTCTGGGGCCAACGTCCTGACTTTC,CASSLTGSGANVLTF
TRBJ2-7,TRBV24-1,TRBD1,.,TGTGCCACCAGTGATTTTGGTACAGGGGGATTCGAGCAGTACTTC,CATSDFGTGGFEQYF
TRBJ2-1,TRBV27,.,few,TGTGCCAGCAGTTCGAGGGTCCGGACAGCGTCCTACAATGAGCAGTTCTTC,CASSSRVRTASYNEQFF
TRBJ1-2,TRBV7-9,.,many,TGTGCCAGCAGCGGAACTCGACAGGTCGACTATGGCTACACCTTC,CASSGTRQVDYGYTF
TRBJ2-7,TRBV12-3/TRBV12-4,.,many,TGTGCCAGCAGTTTTGGGGGTCACGAGCAGTACTTC,CASSFGGHEQYF
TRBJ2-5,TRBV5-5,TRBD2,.,TGTGCCAGCATTAGAAGCGGGACGGAGACCCAGTACTTC,CASIRSGTETQYF
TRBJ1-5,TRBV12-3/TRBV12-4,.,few,TGTGCCAGCAGTTTGGGTTGGGGAAATCAGCCCCAGCATTTT,CASSLGWGNQPQHF
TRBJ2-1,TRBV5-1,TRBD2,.,TGCGCCAGCAGCTTGGATAGCGGGACGGGCAATGAGCAGTTCTTC,CASSLDSGTGNEQFF
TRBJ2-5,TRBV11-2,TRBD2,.,TGTGCCAGCAGCATTAGCGGGGGGCTCCAAGAGACCCAGTACTTC,CASSISGGLQETQYF
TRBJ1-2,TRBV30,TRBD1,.,TGTGCCTGGAGTTGGACAGGGGTAGGCTACACCTTC,CAWSWTGVGYTF
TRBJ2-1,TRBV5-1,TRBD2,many,TGCGCCAGCAGCCCTCATCCGGGACTAGCGGGAGGAGTCCTCTACAATGAGCAGTTCTTC,CASSPHPGLAGGVLYNEQFF
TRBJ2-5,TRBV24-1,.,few,TGTGCCACCAGTGATTTTAGCGGCGGACAGGAATATCGAGAGACCCAGTACTTC,CATSDFSGGQEYRETQYF
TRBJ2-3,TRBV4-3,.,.,TGCGCCAGCAGCCAAGATTTGGCAGACAGCACAGATACGCAGTATTTT,CASSQDLADSTDTQYF
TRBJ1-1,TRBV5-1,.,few,TGCGCCAGCAGCTTGGGAGACCCAAACACTGAAGCTTTCTTT,CASSLGDPNTEAFF
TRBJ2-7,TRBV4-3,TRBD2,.,TGCGCCAGCAGCCACGCAGCGGGAGAAGCCTACGAGCAGTACTTC,CASSHAAGEAYEQYF
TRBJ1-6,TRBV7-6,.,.,TGTGCCAGCAGCTTAGGGGAGGATTCACCCCTCCACTTT,CASSLGEDSPLHF
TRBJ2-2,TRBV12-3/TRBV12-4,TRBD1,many,TGTGCCAGCAGTCCAGGGGGGACAGGTGTCCCCGGGGAGCTGTTTTTT,CASSPGGTGVPGELFF
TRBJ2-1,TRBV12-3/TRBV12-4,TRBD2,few,TGTGCCAGCAGTTTTACTAGCGGGAGCCCCTACAATGAGCAGTTCTTC,CASSFTSGSPYNEQFF
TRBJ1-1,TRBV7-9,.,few,TGTGCCAGCAGCCCCGTCCCCACTAACACTGAAGCTTTCTTT,CASSPVPTNTEAFF
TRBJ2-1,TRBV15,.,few,TGTGCCACCAGCACGGCATCGCATAGTGAGCAGTTCTTC,CATSTASHSEQFF
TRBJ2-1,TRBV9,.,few,TGTGCCAGCAGCACAAAGAAGGGGGAAGCTGACAATGAGCAGTTCTTC,CASSTKKGEADNEQFF
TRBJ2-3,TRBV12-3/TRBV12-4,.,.,TGTGCCAGCAGTTTTAGAAGGGCCACAGATACGCAGTATTTT,CASSFRRATDTQYF
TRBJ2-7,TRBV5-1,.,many,TGCGCCAGCAGCTTGGCCGGGCTAGCGAGCTACGAGCAGTACTTC,CASSLAGLASYEQYF
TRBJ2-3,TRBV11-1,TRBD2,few,TGTGCCAGCAGCTTAGCGTGGACTAGCGGGAGTATATCGGGCACAGATACGCAGTATTTT,CASSLAWTSGSISGTDTQYF
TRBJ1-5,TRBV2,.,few,TGTGCCAGCAGTGAGCAGGGCGGGTATCAGCCCCAGCATTTT,CASSEQGGYQPQHF
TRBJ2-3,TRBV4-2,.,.,TGTGCCAGCAGCTATGAGACACCGATGACCACAGATACGCAGTATTTT,CASSYETPMTTDTQYF
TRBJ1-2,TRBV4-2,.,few,TGTGCCAGCAGCCAAGAACGGATGGAGGAGAACTATGGCTACACCTTC,CASSQERMEENYGYTF
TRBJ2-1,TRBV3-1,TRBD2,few,TGTGCCAGCAGCCAAGAGGGGGCAAGGGGGGAGCGGGGGAATTACAATGAGCAGTTCTTC,CASSQEGARGERGNYNEQFF
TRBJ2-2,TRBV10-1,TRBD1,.,TGCGCCAGCAGTGACCCCACAGGGGGCTTGGTCACCGGGGAGCTGTTTTTT,CASSDPTGGLVTGELFF
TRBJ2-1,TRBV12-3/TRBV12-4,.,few,TGTGCCAGCAGTTTGGCCTTCCAAGTAAACAATGAGCAGTTCTTC,CASSLAFQVNNEQFF
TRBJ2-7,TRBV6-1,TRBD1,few,TGTGCCAGCAGTCAATCCGGGACAGGGGACGAGCAGTACTTC,CASSQSGTGDEQYF
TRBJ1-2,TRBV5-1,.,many,TGCGCCAGCAGCTTGGATGGGAATAACTATGGCTACACCTTC,CASSLDGNNYGYTF
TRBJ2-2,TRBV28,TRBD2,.,TGTGCCAGCAGTCCCGGGACTAGCGGGACCGGGGAGCTGTTTTTT,CASSPGTSGTGELFF
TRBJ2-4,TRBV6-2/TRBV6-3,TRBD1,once,TGTGCCAGCAAAGGACAGGACCTAGCCAAAAACATTCAGTACTTC,CASKGQDLAKNIQYF
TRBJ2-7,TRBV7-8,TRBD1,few,TGTGCCAGCAGCCAGAGGACAGGATCCTACGAGCAGTACTTC,CASSQRTGSYEQYF
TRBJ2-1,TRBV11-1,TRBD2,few,TGTGCCAGCAGCTCCTCCATGACTAGCGGGAGAAACTACAATGAGCAGTTCTTC,CASSSSMTSGRNYNEQFF
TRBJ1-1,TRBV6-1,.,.,TGTACCAGCAGTGACGTGGGTGGGACTGAAGCTTTCTTT,CTSSDVGGTEAFF